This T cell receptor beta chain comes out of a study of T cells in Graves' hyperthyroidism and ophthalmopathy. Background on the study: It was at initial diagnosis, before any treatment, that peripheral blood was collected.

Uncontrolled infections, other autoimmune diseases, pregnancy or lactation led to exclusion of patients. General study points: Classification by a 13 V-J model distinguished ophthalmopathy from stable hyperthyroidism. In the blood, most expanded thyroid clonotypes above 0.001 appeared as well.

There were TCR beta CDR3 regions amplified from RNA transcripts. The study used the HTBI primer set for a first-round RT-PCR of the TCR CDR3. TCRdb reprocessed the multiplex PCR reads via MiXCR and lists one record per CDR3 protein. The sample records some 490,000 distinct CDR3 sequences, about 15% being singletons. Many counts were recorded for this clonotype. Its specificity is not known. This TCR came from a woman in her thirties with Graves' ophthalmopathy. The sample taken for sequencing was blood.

This chain's CDR3 is CASSLVGAGKYNEQFF. CDR3 coding DNA: TGTGCCAGCAGCTTAGTGGGAGCGGGCAAATACAATGAGCAGTTCTTC. This rearrangement joins TRBV7-9 to TRBJ2-1; a weak D match, TRBD2 (6 bases). The V end was cut by 1 base, the J end by 4 bases, with 14 bases between. Germline CDR1 reads SEHNR; CDR2 reads FQNEAQ (reference sequence). The CDR3 spans 16 residues.